Listed here is a single T cell receptor beta chain. This sample is part of a study of cytomegalovirus exposure and HLA in healthy donors. Study at large: Roughly 180 million T cells yielded around 120 million unique TCR beta sequences in earlier analysis.

Amplification used 60 Vbeta primers and 13 Jbeta primers. TCRdb's copy holds only in-frame clones and misses some; the assay was immunoSEQ multiplex PCR. The table shows about 190,000 clones, with about 80% occurring only once. V was clipped by 6 bases and J by 3 bases, with 14 bases between them. Looked up from germline, CDR1 is ENHRY and CDR2 is SYGVKD. The CDR3 loop spans 14 amino acids. The chain links TRBV10-3 to TRBJ1-1; tentatively, D is TRBD1 (6 bases). The source is a man aged 40-49 years in good health and CMV-seropositive. The sequenced sample was PBMCs. The CDR3 bases are TGTGCCATCAGGGGTACAGGGCGCGACACTGAAGCTTTCTTT. As protein: CAIRGTGRDTEAFF.